This TCR beta chain was documented in a study of blood T cell repertoires in COVID-19. Study as a whole: COVID-19 samples from acute and convalescent phases originated in the United States, Italy and Spain. Sources were T cells, B-cell-depleted T cells, or PBMCs; the material itself was cDNA or gDNA.

Here immunoSEQ multiplex PCR was the method, and the copy in TCRdb shows in-frame clones only, minus some. The data hold roughly 240,000 clones, with 80% to 90% observed a single time. CDR3 length: 14 amino acids. Unmatched junction bases numbered 4, after V lost 2 bases and J lost 8 bases. Looked up from germline, CDR1 is SGHRS and CDR2 is YFSETQ. Specimen: PBMCs or T cells enriched from blood (not recorded which). The chain couples TRBV5-1 to TRBJ1-6, with 7 positions matching TRBD1. This receptor was identified in a man aged 50 or older who had been exposed to COVID-19. The CDR3 region has the DNA TGCGCCAGCAGCTTCAGGGGGGAGGATTCACCCCTCCACTTT. Translation: CASSFRGEDSPLHF.